Listed here are 20 T cell receptor beta chains from one sample, sequenced in a study of T cell responses to AZD1222 COVID-19 vaccine. Profiled with immunoSEQ multiplex PCR; TCRdb holds only in-frame clones, not every one. The repertoire consists of about 140,000 clones, with about 91% occurring once and the leading ten covering roughly 3.6%. Source: peripheral blood, taken 28 days after the second AZD1222 dose. The receptors here all came from an adult who received the AZD1222 COVID-19 vaccine.

The genes are TRBV19 and TRBJ2-2; TRBD2 aligns across 13 bases. CDR1 is LNHDA and CDR2 is SQIVND in the germline V gene (reference sequence). The V segment lost 5 bases and the J segment 5 bases; nucleotides outside the gene matches: 8. This CDR3 spans 17 amino acids. The CDR3: CASSPWTSGSFTGELFF. CDR3 nucleotides: TGTGCCAGTAGTCCATGGACTAGCGGGAGTTTTACCGGGGAGCTGTTTTTT. The full variable domain, in which reference TRBV19 and TRBJ2-2 provide the parts outside the CDR3, is DGGITQSPKYLFRKEGQNVTLSCEQNLNHDAMYWYRQDPGQGLRLIYYSQIVNDFQKGDIAEGYSVSREKKESFPLTVTSAQKNPTAFYLCASSPWTSGSFTGELFFGEGSRLTVL.

V gene TRBV9 combines with J gene TRBJ2-1, with D possibly TRBD1 on 5 matching bases. The CDR3 length is 14 residues. Germline V lookup: CDR1 SGDLS, CDR2 YYNGEE. Trimming left V 0 bases short and J 8 bases short, with 12 bases between. The CDR3 loop is CASSVAPGPHEQFF. The CDR3 DNA sequence: TGTGCCAGCAGCGTAGCCCCAGGGCCCCATGAGCAGTTCTTC.

The V call is TRBV19, the J call TRBJ1-1, with a possible D match to TRBD1 (5 bases). Germline CDR1 LNHDA, CDR2 SQIVND (reference sequence). There are 15 residues in the CDR3. V gave up 0 bases and J gave up 1 base, with 9 bases separating them. CDR3 amino acids: CASSIDTGRNTEAFF. The DNA of the CDR3 is TGTGCCAGTAGTATAGATACGGGACGGAACACTGAAGCTTTCTTT.

The J gene is TRBJ2-1, the V gene TRBV9; TRBD2 aligns across 12 bases. Unmatched junction bases numbered 4, after V lost 0 bases and J lost 0 bases. The CDR3 is made up of 18 amino acids. Germline V gene lookup returns CDR1 SGDLS and CDR2 YYNGEE. The CDR3 reads CASSVAGTSGRSYNEQFF. The CDR3 region has the DNA TGTGCCAGCAGCGTAGCGGGGACTAGCGGGCGCTCCTACAATGAGCAGTTCTTC. Drawing the rest from reference TRBV9 and TRBJ2-1, the complete variable domain is DSGVTQTPKHLITATGQRVTLRCSPRSGDLSVYWYQQSLDQGLQFLIQYYNGEERAKGNILERFSAQQFPDLHSELNLSSLELGDSALYFCASSVAGTSGRSYNEQFFGPGTRLTVL.

The rearrangement links TRBV28 to TRBJ1-2, with D tentatively TRBD1 (5 bases). V lost 5 bases and J lost 8, with 15 bases in between. The length of the CDR3 is 13 residues. Germline V lookup: CDR1 MDHEN, CDR2 SYDVKM. This CDR3 reads CASSLTEPNGYTF. The CDR3, as DNA: TGTGCCAGCAGTCTGACAGAACCTAACGGCTACACCTTC.

The chain recombines TRBV30 with TRBJ1-1; 10 bases match TRBD1. Germline lookup yields CDR1 GTSNPN and CDR2 SVGIG (reference sequence). Trimming removed 3 bases from V and 6 bases from J; junction bases left unmatched: 4. The CDR3 runs 13 residues. CDR3 loop: CAWRGGQGAEAFF. DNA for the CDR3: TGTGCCTGGAGAGGCGGACAGGGGGCTGAAGCTTTCTTT.

V usage is TRBV9 and J usage is TRBJ2-3; D could derive from TRBD1 or TRBD2 (5 bases each). This CDR3 spans 14 amino acids. Germline V gene data show CDR1 as SGDLS and CDR2 as YYNGEE. V dropped 2 bases and J dropped 4 bases, with 11 bases sitting between them. The CDR3 spells CASSVGTTADTQYF. The CDR3 coding sequence is TGTGCCAGCAGCGTGGGGACGACGGCAGATACGCAGTATTTT. Combining the CDR3 with reference TRBV9 and TRBJ2-3 gives the whole variable domain DSGVTQTPKHLITATGQRVTLRCSPRSGDLSVYWYQQSLDQGLQFLIQYYNGEERAKGNILERFSAQQFPDLHSELNLSSLELGDSALYFCASSVGTTADTQYFGPGTRLTVL.

This clone was seen only once. The chain uses TRBV28 and TRBJ1-1; D is unclear. The CDR3 sequence is 14 residues long. V shed 5 bases and J shed 1 base, with 11 bases lying between them. Looked up from germline, CDR1 is MDHEN and CDR2 is SYDVKM. CDR3 region: CASSRSRENTEAFF. The CDR3 coding sequence is TGTGCCAGCAGTCGATCAAGGGAGAACACTGAAGCTTTCTTT.

The chain combines TRBV7-3 with TRBJ1-1; D uncertain. The ends were cut back, 5 bases at V and 1 base at J, with 8 bases in the middle. The germline CDR1 and CDR2 sequences are SGHTA and FQGTGA. The CDR3 loop spans 13 amino acids. For the CDR3, the DNA is TGTGCCAGCAGCAAGGGAGCGAACACTGAAGCTTTCTTT. It codes for CASSKGANTEAFF.

CDR3 protein: CATSVTSGRLTPLHF. CDR3 nucleotides: TGTGCCACCAGCGTAACGTCAGGGCGCCTTACACCCCTCCACTTT. The chain is built from TRBV15 and TRBJ1-6, with D perhaps TRBD1 (5 bases). Trimming took 5 bases from V and 11 from J, leaving 19 bases between them. The CDR3 consists of 15 residues. Germline-derived CDR1 and CDR2 are LNHNV and YYDKDF (reference sequence).

The chain carries TRBV3-1 (or the pseudogene TRBV3-2) and TRBJ2-3; 8 bases match TRBD2. Germline-derived CDR1 and CDR2 are LGHDT and YNNKEL (reference sequence). Unmatched junction bases numbered 3, after V lost 2 bases and J lost 2 bases. The CDR3 covers 15 residues. The CDR3 DNA sequence: TGTGCCAGCAGCCAACCTAGCGGGTACACAGATACGCAGTATTTT. It encodes CASSQPSGYTDTQYF.

V is TRBV6-2 or TRBV6-3 and J is TRBJ1-3; D uncertain. Germline CDR1 and CDR2: MNHEY and SVGEGT. CDR3 length equals 15 residues. The V end lost 2 bases, the J end lost 0 bases, and 8 bases lay between the germline ends. CDR3 coding DNA: TGTGCCAGCAGTTACACCGCCGGCTCTGGAAACACCATATATTTT. Protein product: CASSYTAGSGNTIYF.

The chain links TRBV28 to TRBJ1-5; 8 bases map to TRBD1. Germline trimming cut 2 bases from V and 3 bases from J; bases unmatched to any gene: 3. The germline gives CDR1 MDHEN, CDR2 SYDVKM. This CDR3 is built from 15 residues. The CDR3 DNA sequence: TGTGCCAGCAGTTTAGCAGGGGGCTCCAATCAGCCCCAGCATTTT. As protein: CASSLAGGSNQPQHF. The entire variable domain, with the rest obtained from reference TRBV28 and TRBJ1-5, is as follows: DVKVTQSSRYLVKRTGEKVFLECVQDMDHENMFWYRQDPGLGLRLIYFSYDVKMKEKGDIPEGYSVSREKKERFSLILESASTNQTSMYLCASSLAGGSNQPQHFGDGTRLSIL.

The chain uses TRBV24-1 and TRBJ1-1; 7 nucleotides match TRBD1. Per germline, CDR1 KGHDR and CDR2 SFDVKD. Germline trimming cut 10 bases from V and 5 bases from J; bases unmatched to any gene: 6. The length of the CDR3 is 12 residues. The chain's CDR3 is CATETGITEAFF. The DNA of the CDR3 is TGTGCCACAGAGACAGGGATTACTGAAGCTTTCTTT.

The chain has TRBV19 and TRBJ1-2, with a possible D match to TRBD1 (6 bases). Germline V gene data show CDR1 as LNHDA and CDR2 as SQIVND (reference sequence). V dropped 6 bases and J dropped 2 bases, with 13 bases sitting between them. CDR3 length: 14 amino acids. This CDR3 reads CASRMVGGNYGYTF. The CDR3 DNA reads as TGTGCCAGTAGGATGGTAGGGGGGAACTATGGCTACACCTTC.

J is TRBJ1-1 and V is TRBV19; maybe TRBD1 (5 bases). V was shortened by 7 bases and J by 3 bases, with 21 bases between the two germline ends. CDR3 length: 16 amino acids. Germline loops: CDR1 LNHDA, CDR2 SQIVND (reference sequence). The CDR3 loop is CASITWGLEGYTEAFF. In DNA form, the CDR3 reads TGTGCCAGTATTACCTGGGGCCTGGAAGGGTACACTGAAGCTTTCTTT.

V usage is TRBV18 and J usage is TRBJ1-2; the D gene is possibly TRBD1 (6 bases). V shed 2 bases and J shed 1 base, with 8 bases lying between them. This CDR3 has 14 residues. Per the germline V gene, CDR1 is KGHSH and CDR2 is LQKENI. CDR3 loop: CASSPTGINYGYTF. The CDR3, as DNA: TGTGCCAGCTCACCAACAGGGATTAACTATGGCTACACCTTC. Based on the CDR3 plus reference TRBV18 and TRBJ1-2, the full variable domain is NAGVMQNPRHLVRRRGQEARLRCSPMKGHSHVYWYRQLPEEGLKFMVYLQKENIIDESGMPKERFSAEFPKEGPSILRIQQVVRGDSAAYFCASSPTGINYGYTFGSGTRLTVV.

V gene TRBV29-1 combines with J gene TRBJ1-2; D gene ambiguous. This CDR3 is built from 12 residues. V gave up 4 bases and J gave up 2 bases, with 8 bases separating them. CDR1 is SQVTM and CDR2 is ANQGSEA in the germline V gene. The CDR3: CSVAYGNYGYTF. The CDR3 bases are TGCAGCGTTGCTTACGGGAACTATGGCTACACCTTC.

The genes are TRBV19 and TRBJ2-5; D remains unclear. The germline V and J ends were trimmed by 1 base and 5 bases, with 11 bases remaining between them. The CDR3 loop spans 14 amino acids. CDR1 and CDR2 from the germline V gene are LNHDA and SQIVND (reference sequence). Here the CDR3 reads CASSIALASETQYF. The CDR3 coding sequence is TGTGCCAGTAGTATAGCCCTGGCCTCCGAGACCCAGTACTTC. Filled out from reference TRBV19 and TRBJ2-5, the complete variable domain reads DGGITQSPKYLFRKEGQNVTLSCEQNLNHDAMYWYRQDPGQGLRLIYYSQIVNDFQKGDIAEGYSVSREKKESFPLTVTSAQKNPTAFYLCASSIALASETQYFGPGTRLLVL.

The J gene is TRBJ2-5, the V gene TRBV4-1; 10 bases are shared with TRBD2. Germline CDR1 and CDR2: MGHRA and YSYEKL. V trimming: 2 bases; J trimming: 1 base; junction bases outside the gene matches: 4. The CDR3 spans 16 residues. As DNA, the CDR3 is TGCGCCAGCAGCCAATCCGTAGCGGGAGGCCAAGAGACCCAGTACTTC. As protein: CASSQSVAGGQETQYF.